The rows below give T cell receptor beta chains drawn from one sample of a study of shared clonotypes between healthy human individuals. Sequencing used immunoSEQ multiplex PCR; TCRdb keeps in-frame clones, though not all of them. The table lists approximately 1.1 million clones, around 78% of them singletons. Sequencing was performed on memory CD4+ T cells from PBMCs. These receptors originate from a man younger than 35 in good health. Some clones in this sample may be carry-over from other donors' samples. The CDR3 runs from the conserved cysteine through the conserved F or W. The order of the fields is clone size, D gene, V gene, J gene, CDR3 DNA, CDR3 protein. The D gene is left open where the match is weak. Size is omitted from some rows. Given values are once, few, many or a class for expanded clones.

.	.	TRBV6-1	TRBJ2-1	TGTGCCAGCAGTGAATGGGGCGGAGACTCCTACAATGAGCAGTTCTTC	CASSEWGGDSYNEQFF
few	.	TRBV28	TRBJ2-7	TGTGCCAGCAGTTCTCGGTCCTACGAGCAGTACTTC	CASSSRSYEQYF
.	.	TRBV6-7	TRBJ1-2	TGTGCCAGCAGCCCCTACGGTCTCCCTTATGGCTACACCTTC	CASSPYGLPYGYTF
.	.	TRBV2	TRBJ2-4	TGTGCCAGCACCGAACGAGGGGCAGGCAAAAACATTCAGTACTTC	CASTERGAGKNIQYF
.	.	TRBV5-6	TRBJ1-1	TGTGCCAGCAGCTTGGGATTGGGAGGAAACACTGAAGCTTTCTTT	CASSLGLGGNTEAFF
.	.	TRBV30	TRBJ1-5	TGTGCCTGGAGTGACGGACGGTCGACTGGCAATCAGCCCCAGCATTTT	CAWSDGRSTGNQPQHF
few	.	TRBV4-2	TRBJ1-1	TGTGCCAGCAGCCAAGATGGGGGTAGGGGGTCTGAAGCTTTCTTT	CASSQDGGRGSEAFF
.	TRBD1	TRBV19	TRBJ2-2	TGTGCCAGTAGTACACCTCGGACAGGAGGTGTTGGCACCGGGGAGCTGTTTTTT	CASSTPRTGGVGTGELFF
.	.	TRBV2	TRBJ2-4	TGTGCCAGCAGTGTCAACGAAGCCAAAAACATTCAGTACTTC	CASSVNEAKNIQYF
.	.	TRBV28	TRBJ1-4	TGTGCCAGCAGCCCCCCCTCAGGGTTAGGAAAACTGTTTTTT	CASSPPSGLGKLFF
.	.	TRBV29-1	TRBJ2-2	TGCAGCGTTTATTTCCATTGGGTATCGGGCGTCGGGGAGCTGTTTTTT	CSVYFHWVSGVGELFF
.	TRBD1	TRBV6-1	TRBJ1-5	TGTGCCAGCAGTGTACATATCCCGGGACAGTATAGCAATCAGCCCCAGCATTTT	CASSVHIPGQYSNQPQHF
.	TRBD1	TRBV5-4	TRBJ2-7	TGTGCCAGCAGCGATCGACAGGGATCCCACGAGCAGTACTTC	CASSDRQGSHEQYF
.	TRBD1	TRBV27	TRBJ1-4	TGTGCCCCCTGCGCCGGGACAGGGGACCGTGCTAATGAAAAACTGTTTTTT	CAPCAGTGDRANEKLFF
.	.	TRBV7-2	TRBJ2-7	TGTGCCAGCAGCTTCGCGGGACCCGGCGTCTACGAGCAGTACTTC	CASSFAGPGVYEQYF
.	.	TRBV28	TRBJ2-7	TGTGCCAGCAGGCCGGGACAAAGCTACGAGCAGTACTTC	CASRPGQSYEQYF
.	.	TRBV7-2	TRBJ1-3	TGTGCCAGCAGCTTATGGGGGAGCTCTGGAAACACCATATATTTT	CASSLWGSSGNTIYF
.	TRBD2	TRBV28	TRBJ2-7	TGTGCCAGCGGTACTAGCGGACTAACGACTTACGAGCAGTACTTC	CASGTSGLTTYEQYF